This note documents a single TCR beta chain sequence. The antigen it recognizes is unknown. The record has no base qualities; no much larger clone is one base away. Other DNA sequences of this sample code for an identical CDR3. These data come from a study of blood T cell repertoires in COVID-19 (dated by TCRdb to the early 2020s). Concerning the study at large: Recovered participants in ImmuneRACE Cohort 3 were defined as having two consecutive negative NP/OP PCR tests, clearance from a healthcare professional, or resolution of symptoms. Samples covering the acute and convalescent phases of COVID-19 were provided by collaborators in the United States, Italy and Spain. The material from the prospective study consisted of cDNA or gDNA derived from T cells, B-cell-depleted T cells, or PBMCs. The dataset comprised deeply sampled blood TCRbeta repertoires from subjects exposed to, actively infected with, or recovered from COVID-19. A freely available public database, intended as a resource for researchers studying the immune response to SARS-CoV-2, is where the repertoires were released. The samples were drawn from two sources: the first 160 participants of the ongoing ImmuneRACE study, and fewer than 1,500 subjects contributed by 6 global collaborators. Sample metadata almost always included a de-identified subject ID, COVID-19 status, age in years and sex. Where HLA class I and class II types were available, the types were taken from metadata supplied by the sample provider, not from assay-based typing. What the study reported, not specific to this receptor: How much clinical and demographic metadata was included differed by source and by participant, and the metadata was provided uncurated.

In the prospective study, participants were roughly 18 to 100 years old, resided in about two dozen geographic areas of the United States, and were enrolled through a virtual design. In the prospective study, cohorts were assigned on the basis of participant-reported clinical history obtained from a screening survey and a study questionnaire. In the prospective study, mobile phlebotomists collected whole blood, serum and a nasopharyngeal or oropharyngeal swab from each participant. Additional blood draws and questionnaires over an approximately 2-month period could optionally be provided by prospective study participants. Prospective study blood samples were shipped either frozen or at room temperature before DNA extraction. TCRbeta CDR3 regions were amplified from genomic DNA using the immunoSEQ Assay, a bias-controlled multiplex PCR. Turning to the authors' computational methods: The number of nucleated cells in each sample was estimated from the amplification of reference gene primers within the assay. Sequence reads were collapsed and filtered to measure the absolute abundance of every unique TCRbeta CDR3 rearrangement. For each sample, productive Simpson clonality was calculated as the square root of Simpson's diversity index across productive rearrangements. TCRdb limited this immuneACCESS table to in-frame rearrangements with V and J called. A share of clones is missing; checked studies link under half to unresolved V genes, and the rest is unexplained. Clone size and V and J calls were adopted from that table, with D and trimming inferred from the DNA. A total of over 200,000 clones appear in this sample, 85% to 90% of them only once. Clones ranked in the top ten supply approximately 2.8% of the sample.

The germline V gene sets CDR1 to SGDLS and CDR2 to YYNGEE. The V and J ends are trimmed by 0 bases and 7 bases, leaving 8 bases between them. Spanning cysteine to phenylalanine, the CDR3 consists of 12 amino acids. CDR3 DNA is the only sequence kept; it has 36 bases, read in frame from the first base. The receptor comes from a woman in her forties or fifties in a cohort exposed to, infected with or recovered from COVID-19 (not recorded which). The chain links TRBV9 with TRBJ2-7; the best D guess is TRBD2, with 5 bases matching. Sequencing was carried out using PBMCs or T cells enriched from blood (not recorded which). The nucleotides are TGTGCCAGCAGCGTAGGTCGCGGGGAGCAGTACTTC. Translated, it reads CASSVGRGEQYF. Where the CDR3 stops, the reference TRBV9 and TRBJ2-7 genes take over; the full variable domain is DSGVTQTPKHLITATGQRVTLRCSPRSGDLSVYWYQQSLDQGLQFLIQYYNGEERAKGNILERFSAQQFPDLHSELNLSSLELGDSALYFCASSVGRGEQYFGPGTRLTVT.